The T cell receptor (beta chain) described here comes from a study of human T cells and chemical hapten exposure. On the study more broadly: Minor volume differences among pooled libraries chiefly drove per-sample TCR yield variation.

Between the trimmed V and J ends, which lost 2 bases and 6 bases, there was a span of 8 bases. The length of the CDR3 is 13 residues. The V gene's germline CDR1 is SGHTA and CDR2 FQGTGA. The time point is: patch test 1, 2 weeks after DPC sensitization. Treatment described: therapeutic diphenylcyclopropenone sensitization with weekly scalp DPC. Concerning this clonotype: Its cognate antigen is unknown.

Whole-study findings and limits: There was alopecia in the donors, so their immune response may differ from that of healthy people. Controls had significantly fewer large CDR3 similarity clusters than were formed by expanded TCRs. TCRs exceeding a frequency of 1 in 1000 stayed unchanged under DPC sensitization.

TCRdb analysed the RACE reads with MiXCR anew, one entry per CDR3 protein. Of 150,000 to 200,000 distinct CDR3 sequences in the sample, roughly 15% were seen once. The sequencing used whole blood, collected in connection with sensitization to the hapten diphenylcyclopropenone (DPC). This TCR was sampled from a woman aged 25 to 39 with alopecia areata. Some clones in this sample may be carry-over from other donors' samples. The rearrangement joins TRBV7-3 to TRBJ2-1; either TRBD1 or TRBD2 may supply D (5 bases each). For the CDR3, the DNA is TGTGCCAGCAGCTTAGGGACCACCAATGAGCAGTTCTTC. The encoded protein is CASSLGTTNEQFF.